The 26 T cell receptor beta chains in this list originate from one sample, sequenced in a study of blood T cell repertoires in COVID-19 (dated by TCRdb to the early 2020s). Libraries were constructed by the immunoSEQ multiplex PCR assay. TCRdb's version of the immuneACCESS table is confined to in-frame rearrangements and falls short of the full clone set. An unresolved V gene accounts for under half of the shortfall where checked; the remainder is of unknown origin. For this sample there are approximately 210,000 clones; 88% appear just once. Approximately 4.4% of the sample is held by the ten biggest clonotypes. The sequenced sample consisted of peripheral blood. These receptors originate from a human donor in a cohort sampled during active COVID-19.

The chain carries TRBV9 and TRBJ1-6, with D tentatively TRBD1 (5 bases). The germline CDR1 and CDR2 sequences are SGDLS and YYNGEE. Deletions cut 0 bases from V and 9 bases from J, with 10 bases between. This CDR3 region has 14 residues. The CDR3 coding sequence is TGTGCCAGCAGCGTAGGAGGGGAGGTTTCACCCCTCCACTTT. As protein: CASSVGGEVSPLHF. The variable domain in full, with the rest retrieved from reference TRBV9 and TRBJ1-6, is DSGVTQTPKHLITATGQRVTLRCSPRSGDLSVYWYQQSLDQGLQFLIQYYNGEERAKGNILERFSAQQFPDLHSELNLSSLELGDSALYFCASSVGGEVSPLHFGNGTRLTVT.

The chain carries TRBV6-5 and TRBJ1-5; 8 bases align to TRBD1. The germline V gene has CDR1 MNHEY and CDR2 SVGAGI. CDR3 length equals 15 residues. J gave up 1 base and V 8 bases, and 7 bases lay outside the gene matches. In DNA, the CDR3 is TGTGCCAGCTCCTGGACAGGGACAAGCAATCAGCCCCAGCATTTT. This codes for CASSWTGTSNQPQHF.

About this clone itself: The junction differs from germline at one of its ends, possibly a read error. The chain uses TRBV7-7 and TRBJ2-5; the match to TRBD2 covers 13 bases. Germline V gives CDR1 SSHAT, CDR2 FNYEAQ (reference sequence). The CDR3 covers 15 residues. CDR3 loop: CASSPGTSGEKTQYF. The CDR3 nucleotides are TGTGCTAGCAGCCCCGGGACTAGCGGGGAAAAGACCCAGTACTTC.

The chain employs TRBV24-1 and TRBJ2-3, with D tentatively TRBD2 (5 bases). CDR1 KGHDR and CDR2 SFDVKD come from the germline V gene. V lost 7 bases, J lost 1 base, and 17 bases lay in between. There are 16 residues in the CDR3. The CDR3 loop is CATSPLGEWGTDTQYF. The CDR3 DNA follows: TGTGCCACCAGCCCTCTCGGGGAATGGGGCACAGATACGCAGTATTTT.

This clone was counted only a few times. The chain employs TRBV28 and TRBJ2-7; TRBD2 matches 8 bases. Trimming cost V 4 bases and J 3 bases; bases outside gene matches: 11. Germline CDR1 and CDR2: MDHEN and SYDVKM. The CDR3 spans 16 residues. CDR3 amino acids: CASSSPSGGRVYEQYF. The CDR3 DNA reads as TGTGCCAGCAGTTCCCCATCGGGGGGGAGGGTCTACGAGCAGTACTTC.

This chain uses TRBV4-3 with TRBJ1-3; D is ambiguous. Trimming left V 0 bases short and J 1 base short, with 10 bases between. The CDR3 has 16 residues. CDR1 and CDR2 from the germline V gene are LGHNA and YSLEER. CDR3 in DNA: TGCGCCAGCAGCCAAGAAGTCGCGGTGTCTGGAAACACCATATATTTT. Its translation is CASSQEVAVSGNTIYF.

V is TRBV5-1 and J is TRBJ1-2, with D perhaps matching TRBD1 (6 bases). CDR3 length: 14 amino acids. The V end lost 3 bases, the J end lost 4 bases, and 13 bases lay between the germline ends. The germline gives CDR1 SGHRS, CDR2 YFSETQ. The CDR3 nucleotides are TGCGCCAGCAGCTCCACAGGGCCTCCCTATGGCTACACCTTC. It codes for CASSSTGPPYGYTF.

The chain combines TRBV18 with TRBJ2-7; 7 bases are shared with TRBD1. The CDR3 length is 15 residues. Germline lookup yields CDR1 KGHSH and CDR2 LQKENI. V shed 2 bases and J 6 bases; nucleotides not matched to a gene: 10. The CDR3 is CASSPNTGVRSEQYF. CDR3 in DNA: TGTGCCAGCTCACCAAATACAGGGGTTCGAAGCGAGCAGTACTTC. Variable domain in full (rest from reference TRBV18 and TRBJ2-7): NAGVMQNPRHLVRRRGQEARLRCSPMKGHSHVYWYRQLPEEGLKFMVYLQKENIIDESGMPKERFSAEFPKEGPSILRIQQVVRGDSAAYFCASSPNTGVRSEQYFGPGTRLTVT.

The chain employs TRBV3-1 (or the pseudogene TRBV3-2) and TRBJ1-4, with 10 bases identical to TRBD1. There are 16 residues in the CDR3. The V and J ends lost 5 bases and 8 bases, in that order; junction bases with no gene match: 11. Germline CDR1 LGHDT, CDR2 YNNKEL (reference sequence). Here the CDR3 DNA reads TGTGCCAGCAGCTCTACACGGACAGGGGGAGAGGAAAAACTGTTTTTT. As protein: CASSSTRTGGEEKLFF.

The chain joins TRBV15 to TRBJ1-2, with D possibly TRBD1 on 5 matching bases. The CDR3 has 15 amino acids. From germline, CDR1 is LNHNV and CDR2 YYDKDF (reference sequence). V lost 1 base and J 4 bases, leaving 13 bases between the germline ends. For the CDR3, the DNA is TGTGCCACCAGCAGAGGGCTACAGGTAACCTATGGCTACACCTTC. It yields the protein CATSRGLQVTYGYTF.

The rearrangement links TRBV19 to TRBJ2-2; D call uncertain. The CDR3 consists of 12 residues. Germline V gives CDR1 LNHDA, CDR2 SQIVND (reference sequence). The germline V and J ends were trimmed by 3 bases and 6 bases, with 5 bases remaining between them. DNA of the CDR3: TGTGCCAGTAGTATTCCGGCCGGGGAGCTGTTTTTT. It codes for CASSIPAGELFF.

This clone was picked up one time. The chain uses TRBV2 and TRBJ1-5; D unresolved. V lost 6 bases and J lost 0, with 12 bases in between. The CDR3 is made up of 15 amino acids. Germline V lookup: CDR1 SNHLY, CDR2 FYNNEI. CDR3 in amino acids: CASSGRTYSNQPQHF. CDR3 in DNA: TGTGCCAGCAGCGGACGGACTTATAGCAATCAGCCCCAGCATTTT.

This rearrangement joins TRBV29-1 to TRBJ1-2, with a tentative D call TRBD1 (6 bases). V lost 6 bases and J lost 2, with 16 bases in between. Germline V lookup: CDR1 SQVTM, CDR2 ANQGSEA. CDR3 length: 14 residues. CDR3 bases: TGCAGCGTGGCGGACAGATCTTTCAACTATGGCTACACCTTC. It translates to CSVADRSFNYGYTF.

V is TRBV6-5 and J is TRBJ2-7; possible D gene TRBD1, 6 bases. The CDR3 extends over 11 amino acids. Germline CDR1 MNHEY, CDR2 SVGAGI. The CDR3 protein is CAKQGGYEQYF. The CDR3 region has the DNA TGTGCAAAGCAAGGGGGCTACGAGCAGTACTTC.

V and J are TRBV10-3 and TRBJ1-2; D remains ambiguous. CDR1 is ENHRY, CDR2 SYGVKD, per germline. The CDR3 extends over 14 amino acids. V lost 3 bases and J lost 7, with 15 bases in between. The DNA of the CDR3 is TGTGCCATCAGTGATAGTCTCGGCGGCCTTGGCTACACCTTC. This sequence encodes CAISDSLGGLGYTF.

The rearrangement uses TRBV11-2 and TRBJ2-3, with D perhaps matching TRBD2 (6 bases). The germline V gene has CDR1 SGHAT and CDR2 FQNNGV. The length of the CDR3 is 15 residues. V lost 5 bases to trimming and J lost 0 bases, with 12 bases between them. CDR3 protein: CASSPGTLSTDTQYF. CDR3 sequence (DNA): TGTGCCAGCAGCCCCGGGACTCTCAGCACAGATACGCAGTATTTT.

For the CDR3, the DNA is TGTGCCAGCAGCCTGGGGGTTACTAGCGGGGGGACGCACGAGCAGTACTTC. Protein sequence: CASSLGVTSGGTHEQYF. The J gene is TRBJ2-7, the V gene TRBV5-6, with 12 bases matching TRBD2. The CDR3 totals 17 residues. Germline loops: CDR1 SGHDT, CDR2 YYEEEE. V shed 4 bases, J shed 5 bases, and the junction held 13 bases outside the gene matches.

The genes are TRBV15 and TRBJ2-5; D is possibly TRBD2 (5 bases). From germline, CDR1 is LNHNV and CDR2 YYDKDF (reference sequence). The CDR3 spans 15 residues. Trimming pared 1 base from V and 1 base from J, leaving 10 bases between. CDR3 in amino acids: CATSRGRPLQETQYF. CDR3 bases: TGTGCCACCAGCAGAGGGAGGCCGCTCCAAGAGACCCAGTACTTC.

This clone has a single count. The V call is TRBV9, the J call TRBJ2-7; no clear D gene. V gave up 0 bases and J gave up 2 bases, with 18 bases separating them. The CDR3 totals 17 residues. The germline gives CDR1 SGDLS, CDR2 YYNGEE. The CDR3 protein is CASSVGVGGGMAYEQYF. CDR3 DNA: TGTGCCAGCAGCGTAGGCGTAGGTGGCGGCATGGCCTACGAGCAGTACTTC.

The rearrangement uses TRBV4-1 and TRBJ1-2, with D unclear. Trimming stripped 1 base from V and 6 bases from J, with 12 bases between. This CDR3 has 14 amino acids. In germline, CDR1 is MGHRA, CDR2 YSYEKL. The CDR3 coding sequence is TGCGCCAGCAGCCAAGCCCCCGCAGTGGATGGCTACACCTTC. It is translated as CASSQAPAVDGYTF.

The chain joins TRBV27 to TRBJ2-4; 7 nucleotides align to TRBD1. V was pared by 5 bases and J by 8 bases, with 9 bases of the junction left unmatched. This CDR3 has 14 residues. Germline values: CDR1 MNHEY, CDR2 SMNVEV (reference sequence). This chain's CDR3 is CASSAGTVGDIQYF. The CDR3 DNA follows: TGTGCCAGCAGTGCAGGGACAGTGGGAGACATTCAGTACTTC.

The CDR3 DNA follows: TGTGCCATCCCGATAAGACAGGGCCGGACAGATACGCAGTATTTT. This translates into CAIPIRQGRTDTQYF. The V gene is TRBV27, the J gene TRBJ2-3; 7 nucleotides line up with TRBD1. CDR3 length: 15 residues. From germline, CDR1 is MNHEY and CDR2 SMNVEV (reference sequence). V shed 10 bases and J 3 bases; nucleotides not matched to a gene: 13.

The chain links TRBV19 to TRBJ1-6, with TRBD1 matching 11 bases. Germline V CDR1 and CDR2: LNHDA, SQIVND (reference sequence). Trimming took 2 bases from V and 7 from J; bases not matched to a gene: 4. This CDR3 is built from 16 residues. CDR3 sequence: CASSITGTGGNSPLHF. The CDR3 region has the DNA TGTGCCAGTAGTATAACCGGGACAGGGGGGAATTCACCCCTCCACTTT.

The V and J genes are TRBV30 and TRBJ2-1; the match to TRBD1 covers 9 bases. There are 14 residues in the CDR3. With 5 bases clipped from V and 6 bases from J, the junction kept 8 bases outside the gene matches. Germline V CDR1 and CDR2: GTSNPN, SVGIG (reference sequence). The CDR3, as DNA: TGTGCCTGGGGGGACAGGGCCTTGGGCAATGAGCAGTTCTTC. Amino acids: CAWGDRALGNEQFF.

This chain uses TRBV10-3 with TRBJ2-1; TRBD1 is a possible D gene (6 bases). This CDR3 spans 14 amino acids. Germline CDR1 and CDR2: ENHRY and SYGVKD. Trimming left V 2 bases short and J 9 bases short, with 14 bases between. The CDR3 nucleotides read TGTGCCATCAGTGAGAACGACAGGTTCGGTGAGCAGTTCTTC. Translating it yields CAISENDRFGEQFF.

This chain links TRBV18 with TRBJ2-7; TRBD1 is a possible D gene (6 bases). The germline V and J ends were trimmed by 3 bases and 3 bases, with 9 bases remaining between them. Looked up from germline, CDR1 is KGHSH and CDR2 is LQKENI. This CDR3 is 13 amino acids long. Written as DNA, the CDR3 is TGTGCCAGCTCACCTGTACAGGGCTACGAGCAGTACTTC. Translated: CASSPVQGYEQYF. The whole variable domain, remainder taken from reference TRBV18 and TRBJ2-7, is NAGVMQNPRHLVRRRGQEARLRCSPMKGHSHVYWYRQLPEEGLKFMVYLQKENIIDESGMPKERFSAEFPKEGPSILRIQQVVRGDSAAYFCASSPVQGYEQYFGPGTRLTVT.